The 21 T cell receptor beta chains below were found in one sample sequenced in a study of T cell clonotyping in hematopoietic cell transplantation. The repertoire was sequenced with immunoSEQ multiplex PCR; TCRdb's copy has only in-frame clones and lacks some. Of 9,500 to 11,000 clones in the sample, roughly nine tenths were seen once. The sequencing here drew on PBMCs, taken 180 days after allogeneic stem cell transplant. The receptors originated from a male patient aged 60 to 75 who had an allogeneic stem cell transplant from an unrelated donor, so the T cells may come from the graft donor. Some clones in this sample may be carry-over from other donors' samples.

The rearrangement uses TRBV4-2 and TRBJ1-2; D not resolved. CDR3 size: 14 residues. V shed 0 bases and J shed 4 bases, with 9 bases lying between them. Per germline, CDR1 LGHNA and CDR2 YNFKEQ. The CDR3: CASSQESPTYGYTF. The CDR3 coding sequence is TGTGCCAGCAGCCAAGAATCGCCCACCTATGGCTACACCTTC.

The chain is built from TRBV11-2 and TRBJ2-2; 11 nucleotides align to TRBD2. The CDR3 runs to 15 residues. Germline V CDR1 and CDR2: SGHAT, FQNNGV. The V and J ends lost 5 bases and 6 bases, in that order; junction bases with no gene match: 5. CDR3 in DNA: TGTGCCAGCAGCAGTAGCGGGGGGGCCGCCGGGGAGCTGTTTTTT. It translates to CASSSSGGAAGELFF.

The chain links TRBV7-3 to TRBJ2-2, with TRBD1 matching over 10 bases. Germline lookup yields CDR1 SGHTA and CDR2 FQGTGA. V lost 6 bases, J lost 1 base, and 5 bases stayed unmatched. The CDR3 spans 16 residues. The CDR3 protein is CASREGTGVNTGELFF. CDR3 nucleotide sequence: TGTGCCAGCAGGGAAGGGACAGGGGTGAACACCGGGGAGCTGTTTTTT.

This chain links TRBV6-1 with TRBJ2-1; 11 nucleotides align to TRBD2. The CDR3 extends over 15 amino acids. The germline gives CDR1 MNHNS, CDR2 SASEGT. Trimming cost V 4 bases and J 6 bases; bases outside gene matches: 5. CDR3 nucleotide sequence: TGTGCCAGCAGTGGTAATAGCGGGGGGGGCAATGAGCAGTTCTTC. Amino acid sequence: CASSGNSGGGNEQFF.

The genes are TRBV6-5 and TRBJ1-6; the match to TRBD1 covers 7 bases. This CDR3 is 14 amino acids long. Germline V gene lookup returns CDR1 MNHEY and CDR2 SVGAGI. V trimming: 5 bases; J trimming: 3 bases; junction bases outside the gene matches: 1. The CDR3 DNA follows: TGTGCCAGCAGTAGGGACAGCTATAATTCACCCCTCCACTTT. Encoded protein: CASSRDSYNSPLHF.

This chain joins TRBV19 and TRBJ1-5, with a possible D match to TRBD1 (5 bases). This CDR3 comprises 13 residues. V lost 3 bases and J lost 3, with 6 bases in between. Germline values: CDR1 LNHDA, CDR2 SQIVND (reference sequence). The CDR3 region has the DNA TGTGCCAGTAGTATGGGACTCAATCAGCCCCAGCATTTT. Protein product: CASSMGLNQPQHF.

This chain links TRBV7-9 with TRBJ1-2; D is unresolved. V was pared by 1 base and J by 2 bases, with 14 bases between. The CDR3 is 16 amino acids. Germline V lookup: CDR1 SEHNR, CDR2 FQNEAQ (reference sequence). CDR3 in amino acids: CASSLGGVQSNYGYTF. The CDR3, as DNA: TGTGCCAGCAGCTTAGGTGGGGTACAATCAAACTATGGCTACACCTTC.

This chain connects TRBV19 to TRBJ1-6, with D maybe TRBD1 (5 bases). The CDR3 length is 16 residues. Germline CDR1 and CDR2: LNHDA and SQIVND (reference sequence). Deletions cut 7 bases from V and 5 bases from J, with 18 bases between. CDR3: CASTKSAQGDNSPLHF. CDR3 coding DNA: TGTGCCAGTACCAAATCGGCCCAGGGAGATAATTCACCCCTCCACTTT.

The rearrangement links TRBV7-2 to TRBJ2-7; 9 nucleotides align to TRBD1. There are 15 residues in the CDR3. Germline V lookup: CDR1 SGHTA, CDR2 FQGNSA. The J segment lost 6 bases and the V segment lost 2 bases, leaving 8 bases of the junction unmatched. The CDR3 loop reads CASSLPAGTGSEQYF. The CDR3 nucleotides are TGTGCCAGCAGCTTACCTGCCGGGACAGGGAGCGAGCAGTACTTC.

Only one count was recorded for this clone. The chain is built from TRBV7-2 and TRBJ1-6, with TRBD1 as a possible D gene (6 bases). V dropped 4 bases and J dropped 5 bases, with 18 bases sitting between them. The germline gives CDR1 SGHTA, CDR2 FQGNSA. The CDR3 runs 17 residues. The CDR3 DNA sequence: TGTGCCAGCAGCTCTCCGACAGGAGGTACAAATAATTCACCCCTCCACTTT. It yields the protein CASSSPTGGTNNSPLHF.

This sequence joins TRBV5-6 and TRBJ2-7, with a possible D match to TRBD1 (6 bases). This CDR3 spans 15 amino acids. V shed 0 bases and J shed 0 bases, with 10 bases lying between them. Germline CDR1 and CDR2: SGHDT and YYEEEE. The CDR3 spells CASSLGLGGSYEQYF. As DNA, the CDR3 is TGTGCCAGCAGCTTGGGGTTAGGGGGCTCCTACGAGCAGTACTTC.

The chain combines TRBV5-1 with TRBJ1-4; D is undetermined. The V and J ends lost 5 bases and 0 bases respectively, with 8 bases between them. The CDR3 covers 14 residues. Germline CDR1 SGHRS, CDR2 YFSETQ. The CDR3, as DNA: TGCGCCAGCAGGGGAGGTGCAACTAATGAAAAACTGTTTTTT. Encoded protein: CASRGGATNEKLFF. The variable domain in full, completed from reference TRBV5-1 and TRBJ1-4, reads KAGVTQTPRYLIKTRGQQVTLSCSPISGHRSVSWYQQTPGQGLQFLFEYFSETQRNKGNFPGRFSGRQFSNSRSEMNVSTLELGDSALYLCASRGGATNEKLFFGSGTQLSVL.

The chain carries TRBV19 and TRBJ2-2; D unresolved. This CDR3 comprises 15 residues. Per germline, CDR1 LNHDA and CDR2 SQIVND (reference sequence). Deletions cut 5 bases from V and 1 base from J, with 11 bases between. The CDR3 reads CASSSGRKNTGELFF. CDR3 DNA sequence: TGTGCCAGTAGTTCAGGACGGAAGAACACCGGGGAGCTGTTTTTT.

The chain recombines TRBV6-5 with TRBJ1-2; 9 positions agree with TRBD1. V shed 5 bases and J 6 bases; nucleotides not matched to a gene: 7. CDR1 is MNHEY and CDR2 is SVGAGI in the germline V gene. The CDR3 is 14 residues long. The CDR3 sequence: CASSTGQGLNGYTF. The CDR3, as DNA: TGTGCCAGCAGTACAGGACAGGGGCTGAATGGCTACACCTTC.

V gene TRBV29-1 combines with J gene TRBJ2-1; no firm D call. Looked up from germline, CDR1 is SQVTM and CDR2 is ANQGSEA. This CDR3 has 14 residues. V gave up 7 bases and J gave up 0 bases, with 13 bases separating them. The CDR3 nucleotides read TGCAGCGCTAGGGCGGTGAGCTCCTACAATGAGCAGTTCTTC. It codes for CSARAVSSYNEQFF.

The J gene is TRBJ1-1, the V gene TRBV2; D is unclear. Trimming pared 5 bases from V and 5 bases from J, leaving 18 bases between. This CDR3 spans 15 amino acids. CDR1 and CDR2 from the germline V gene are SNHLY and FYNNEI. The CDR3 DNA reads as TGTGCCAGCAGTTCCATTCGAGGTCCCAGTACTGAAGCTTTCTTT. Protein sequence: CASSSIRGPSTEAFF.

The gene calls are TRBV11-3 and TRBJ2-7; TRBD2 matches 10 bases. Germline-derived CDR1 and CDR2 are SGHNT and YENEEA. The CDR3 contains 13 residues. The V segment lost 6 bases and the J segment 5 bases; nucleotides outside the gene matches: 4. The CDR3 DNA reads as TGTGCCAGCAGGGCTAGCGGGAGCGACGAGCAGTACTTC. Its translation: CASRASGSDEQYF.

The chain joins TRBV6-6 to TRBJ2-7; D unclear. V shed 6 bases and J shed 0 bases, with 9 bases lying between them. The CDR3 is made up of 13 amino acids. Germline lookup yields CDR1 MNHNY and CDR2 SVGAGI (reference sequence). The chain's CDR3 is CASSPHFSYEQYF. DNA of the CDR3: TGTGCCAGCAGCCCCCATTTCTCCTACGAGCAGTACTTC.

The J gene is TRBJ1-2, the V gene TRBV9; D perhaps matches TRBD1 (6 bases). The CDR3 sequence is 14 residues long. V was shortened by 4 bases and J by 4 bases, with 14 bases between the two germline ends. Germline V lookup: CDR1 SGDLS, CDR2 YYNGEE. This CDR3 is CASSPQGYSYGYTF. The CDR3 DNA reads as TGTGCCAGCAGCCCTCAGGGGTATTCCTATGGCTACACCTTC. The entire variable domain, with the rest obtained from reference TRBV9 and TRBJ1-2, is as follows: DSGVTQTPKHLITATGQRVTLRCSPRSGDLSVYWYQQSLDQGLQFLIQYYNGEERAKGNILERFSAQQFPDLHSELNLSSLELGDSALYFCASSPQGYSYGYTFGSGTRLTVV.

To note about this clone: Other nucleotide sequences from this sample produce the same CDR3. V is TRBV9 and J is TRBJ2-3, with D perhaps being TRBD1 or TRBD2 (5 bases each). V was cut by 2 bases and J by 6 bases, with 10 bases left in between. Germline V gene sequence: CDR1 SGDLS, CDR2 YYNGEE. This CDR3 has 13 amino acids. CDR3 nucleotide sequence: TGTGCCAGCAGCGTGGGGGAACGGGATACGCAGTATTTT. Protein: CASSVGERDTQYF.

This clone was seen once. This chain joins TRBV6-6 and TRBJ1-1, with D possibly TRBD1 on 6 matching bases. Germline assignment: CDR1 MNHNY and CDR2 SVGAGI (reference sequence). V was clipped by 2 bases and J by 1 base, with 8 bases between them. This CDR3 contains 14 residues. CDR3 sequence: CASSYPTGNTEAFF. The CDR3, as DNA: TGTGCCAGCAGTTACCCGACAGGGAACACTGAAGCTTTCTTT.